The sequence of this T cell receptor (beta chain) was determined in a study of T cells in localized non-small cell lung cancer (dated by TCRdb to 2019 to 2021). Regarding the study in general: Comparing tumors with uninvolved tumor-adjacent lungs, the study looked at the T cell repertoires of 236 patients with early-stage NSCLC. The cohort was made up of approximately 250 treatment-naive NSCLC patients whose localized lung tumors had been resected. A mean age of around 66 years was recorded for the NSCLC patients, of whom under 150 were male and 107 were female.

Broader findings and caveats from the paper: Of the top 100 tumor clones, a median of roughly 53 were detected in paired uninvolved adjacent lung; 28 were also among that lung's top 100. The highest T cell clonality was observed in uninvolved tumor-adjacent lung, where clonality exceeded that of tumor, suggesting that antigenic responses were more focused in uninvolved tumor-adjacent lung. Because the study design was exploratory, TCR variables were selected using unadjusted p-values without false-discovery rate correction. Higher blood T cell density associated with longer overall survival, while higher adjacent-lung clonality associated with shorter survival. Because multi-region tumor sequencing was not done, intratumor heterogeneity could not be ruled out.

The immunoSEQ Assay was used to sequence TCR beta CDR3 regions from DNA. In the paper's pipeline: T cell density was computed as TCR beta template counts normalized to usable DNA estimated by amplifying housekeeping genes. Richness was estimated with the preseqR package, extrapolating to 400,000 templates for PBMC samples and 120,000 templates for tissue samples. Clonality was defined as one minus Pielou's evenness. Differential abundance testing on productive amino-acid clonotypes, with a minimum total count of 5 and an alpha of 0.1, was used to identify tissue-enriched TCRs. The Jaccard Index and the Morisita Overlap Index were used to measure how much the repertoires overlapped between compartments. GLIPH clustered TCR beta CDR3s with public tetramer-defined viral CDR3s; viral motifs required at least three viral sequences plus V-gene enrichment. TCRdb retrieved this table from immuneACCESS and kept in-frame rearrangements only. Not all clones are present; in checked studies, unresolved V genes account for under half, and no reason is known for the remainder. V and J calls and clone size come straight from that table; D and trimming were deduced from the DNA. The sample data list tens of thousands of clones, and around nine tenths of these were observed just once. The ten largest clones represent approximately 7% of the sample.

As to this clone: Its antigen specificity is not known. Per-base quality was not reported, and no clone a single base away is much larger than it.

At diagnosis, tumor, uninvolved tumor-adjacent lung and peripheral blood were collected and then preserved as a mix of FFPE and fresh-frozen material. For TCR repertoire profiling, blood samples were analyzed as peripheral blood mononuclear cells. The germline V gene (reference sequence) yields LNHDA for CDR1 and SQIVND for CDR2. Its CDR3 holds 14 amino acids, cysteine through phenylalanine. Only the CDR3 part of the read is kept: 42 bases, read in frame from the first base. At the junction V is shortened by 2 bases and J by 2 bases, with 8 bases in between. This TCR was sampled from a female donor of 60 years or more with stage I lung adenocarcinoma. The receptor chain draws on TRBV19 and TRBJ2-3, with the D gene uncertain. The sequences come from peripheral blood, collected before any cancer treatment. The CDR3 region: CASSINSYTDTQYF. The DNA sequence follows: TGTGCCAGTAGTATAAATAGTTACACAGATACGCAGTATTTT.